The rows below give T cell receptor beta chains drawn from one sample of a study of blood T cell repertoires in COVID-19. Repertoires were generated with immunoSEQ multiplex PCR, while TCRdb's copy carries only in-frame clones and drops some. Among 110,000 or so clones, approximately 90% were seen once, and the ten largest hold roughly 8%. The sample taken for sequencing was peripheral blood. The receptors shown here come from a human donor in a cohort sampled during active COVID-19. Both conserved end residues are part of each CDR3. D genes are given only for firm matches. Not every row has a clone size; where given, it reads once, few, many or a size class.

>TRBD2|-|TRBV5-1|TRBJ2-7
TGCGCCAGCAGCTACCCGGGACTAGCGGTCTACGAGCAGTACTTC
CASSYPGLAVYEQYF
>-|-|TRBV23-1|TRBJ2-2
TGCGCCCGTCCCCATGGTCCAGGTCACACCGGGGAGCTGTTTTTT
CARPHGPGHTGELFF
>-|-|TRBV27|TRBJ1-2
TGTGCCAGCAGTCCCGCCCCAGGGCCTCGCAACTATGGCTACACCTTC
CASSPAPGPRNYGYTF
>-|-|TRBV15|TRBJ1-5
TGTGCCACCAGCAGAGATTTGGGGGGAAATCAGCCCCAGCATTTT
CATSRDLGGNQPQHF
>TRBD2|-|TRBV18|TRBJ2-1
TGTGCCAGCTCACCGAAACTAGCGGGGGGCACCTTAAACAATGAGCAGTTCTTC
CASSPKLAGGTLNNEQFF
>TRBD1|-|TRBV6-5|TRBJ1-2
TGTGCCAGCAGTTACCCAAAAGGGGGCGGCTATGGCTACACCTTC
CASSYPKGGGYGYTF
>-|-|TRBV7-9|TRBJ1-6
TGTGCCAGCAGCTTAAGTAGTCAGGGCCATTCACCCCTCCACTTT
CASSLSSQGHSPLHF
>TRBD2|-|TRBV28|TRBJ2-5
TGTGCCAGCAGTCCCCCCGGACTAGCTCCCCAAGAGACCCAGTACTTC
CASSPPGLAPQETQYF
>TRBD2|-|TRBV7-8|TRBJ2-3
TGTGCCAGCAGCTCGGGACTAGCTCCTGCAGATACGCAGTATTTT
CASSSGLAPADTQYF
>-|once|TRBV5-5|TRBJ1-3
TGTGCCAGCAGCTTGGACGCGGGAACCTCTGGAAACACCATATATTTT
CASSLDAGTSGNTIYF
>-|once|TRBV7-2|TRBJ1-2
TGTGCCAGCAGCTTAGGTGGAGGGGTTAACTATGGCTACACCTTC
CASSLGGGVNYGYTF
>TRBD1|-|TRBV18|TRBJ1-2
TGTGCCAGCTCACCGGGGACAGGGGACTATGGCTACACCTTC
CASSPGTGDYGYTF
>TRBD1|-|TRBV25-1|TRBJ1-2
TGTGCCAGCAGTTCCGACAGGGCTAACTATGGCTACACCTTC
CASSSDRANYGYTF
>TRBD1|-|TRBV7-3|TRBJ2-5
TGTGCCAGCAGCTTATTGGGACAGGGGTTCGAGACCCAGTACTTC
CASSLLGQGFETQYF
>TRBD2|-|TRBV29-1|TRBJ2-7
TGCAGCGCAATTATAGCGGGACGGCTCTCCTACGAGCAGTACTTC
CSAIIAGRLSYEQYF
>-|-|TRBV6-1|TRBJ1-3
TGTGCCAGCAGTGAAGGGAGGGCCGGAACTGGAAACACCATATATTTT
CASSEGRAGTGNTIYF
>-|-|TRBV25-1|TRBJ1-2
TGTGCCAGCAGACAGGTGGGAACATATGGCTACACCTTC
CASRQVGTYGYTF
>-|-|TRBV7-9|TRBJ2-2
TGTGCCAGCCCTCCCCGCGGGAACACCGGGGAGCTGTTTTTT
CASPPRGNTGELFF
>-|once|TRBV24-1|TRBJ2-1
TGTGCCACCAGTGCACAACGGGACACTTACAATGAGCAGTTCTTC
CATSAQRDTYNEQFF
>TRBD2|-|TRBV11-2|TRBJ2-1
TGTGCCACTGCGGGAGGGGGGCTTAGGAATGAGCAGTTCTTC
CATAGGGLRNEQFF
>TRBD2|-|TRBV7-3|TRBJ2-2
TGTGCCAGCACCTCGGGTAGCGGGGGGAACACCGGGGAGCTGTTTTTT
CASTSGSGGNTGELFF
>-|-|TRBV5-1|TRBJ2-7
TGCGCCAGCAGCTTGAGCCAGGGATTTGACGAGCAGTACTTC
CASSLSQGFDEQYF
>TRBD1|-|TRBV7-9|TRBJ1-6
TGTGCCAGCAGCCCAGGGGGGCTGAATAATTCACCCCTCCACTTT
CASSPGGLNNSPLHF
>-|many|TRBV15|TRBJ2-7
TGTGCCACCAGCTTCTCCGGGTACGAGCAGTACTTC
CATSFSGYEQYF
>-|-|TRBV6-5|TRBJ1-1
TGTGCCAGCAGGCCTGACTTTTCCGGAGGGACTGAAGCTTTCTTT
CASRPDFSGGTEAFF
>-|-|TRBV7-6|TRBJ1-4
TGTGCCAGCAGCTTAAGAAGCGGGGGTTTAGGGGCAGAACTGTTTTTT
CASSLRSGGLGAELFF
>TRBD1|-|TRBV15|TRBJ2-1
TGTGCCACCAGCAGAGAGGGGGGACAGGGGTCTAATGAGCAGTTCTTC
CATSREGGQGSNEQFF
>TRBD1|-|TRBV6-5|TRBJ1-3
TGTGCCAGCAGCCAGACAGGGGATGGAAACACCATATATTTT
CASSQTGDGNTIYF
>TRBD1|-|TRBV15|TRBJ1-5
TGTGCCACCAGCAGGAACCCCGGGACAGGGGTCGGACAGCCCCAGCATTTT
CATSRNPGTGVGQPQHF
>TRBD2|-|TRBV9|TRBJ2-1
TGTGCCAGCAGTGCACTAGCGGGGGGACTCAATGAGCAGTTCTTC
CASSALAGGLNEQFF
>-|-|TRBV27|TRBJ1-1
TGTGCCAGCAGTTTATCGAAAGGGGTCCCTGCGAACACTGAAGCTTTCTTT
CASSLSKGVPANTEAFF
>-|-|TRBV7-2|TRBJ2-1
TGTGCCAGCAGCCTCAGCGGAGTATACATTAATGAGCAGTTCTTC
CASSLSGVYINEQFF
>TRBD1|-|TRBV6-1|TRBJ1-6
TGTGCCAGCAGTGAAGCGGCGACAGGGGGTTCACCCCTCCACTTT
CASSEAATGGSPLHF